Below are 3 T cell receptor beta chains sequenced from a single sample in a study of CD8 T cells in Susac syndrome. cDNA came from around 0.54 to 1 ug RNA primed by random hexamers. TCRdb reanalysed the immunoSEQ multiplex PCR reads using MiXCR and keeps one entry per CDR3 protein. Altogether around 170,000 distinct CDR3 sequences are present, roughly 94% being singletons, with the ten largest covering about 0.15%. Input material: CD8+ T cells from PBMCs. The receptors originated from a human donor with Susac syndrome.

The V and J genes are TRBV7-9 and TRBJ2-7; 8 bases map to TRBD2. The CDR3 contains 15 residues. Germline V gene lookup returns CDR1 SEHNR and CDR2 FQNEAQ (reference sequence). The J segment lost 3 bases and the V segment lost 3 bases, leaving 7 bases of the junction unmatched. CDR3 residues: CASSFGGGFHYEQYF. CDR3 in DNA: TGTGCCAGCAGCTTTGGCGGGGGGTTTCACTACGAGCAGTACTTC.

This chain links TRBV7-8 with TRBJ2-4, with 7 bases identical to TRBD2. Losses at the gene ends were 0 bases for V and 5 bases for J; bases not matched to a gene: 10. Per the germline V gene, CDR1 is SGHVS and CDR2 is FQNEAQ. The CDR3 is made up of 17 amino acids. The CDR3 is CASSLAIGGSAENIQYF. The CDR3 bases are TGTGCCAGCAGCTTAGCGATCGGGGGGTCCGCAGAAAACATTCAGTACTTC.

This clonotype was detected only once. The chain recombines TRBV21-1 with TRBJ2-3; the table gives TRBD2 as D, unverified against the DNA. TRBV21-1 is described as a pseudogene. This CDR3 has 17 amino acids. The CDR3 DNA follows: TGTGCCAGCAGCAAACCCCGACTAGCGGGAGCCCTCTGTCCGCAGTATTTT. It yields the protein CASSKPRLAGALCPQYF.